The 29 T cell receptor beta chains given below trace back to one sample, sequenced in a study of radiotherapy plus CTLA-4 blockade in lung cancer. Sequencing used immunoSEQ multiplex PCR; TCRdb keeps in-frame clones, though not all of them. The data show tens of thousands of clones, 75% to 80% seen once. Specimen: peripheral blood, collected from a patient treated with radiotherapy plus ipilimumab. The receptor set was obtained from a human donor with non-small cell lung cancer whose response to radiotherapy plus ipilimumab could not be evaluated.

This clone showed up just once. V and J are TRBV29-1 and TRBJ1-5; D is undetermined. Germline assignment: CDR1 SQVTM and CDR2 ANQGSEA. V shed 7 bases and J shed 0 bases, with 13 bases lying between them. CDR3 length equals 14 residues. CDR3 sequence: CSARLGDSNQPQHF. CDR3 DNA sequence: TGCAGCGCCCGCCTCGGGGATAGCAATCAGCCCCAGCATTTT.

This clone was seen a few times. The chain joins TRBV10-1 to TRBJ2-7; D is possibly TRBD1 (6 bases). Germline V gene data show CDR1 as WNHNN and CDR2 as SYGVQD (reference sequence). CDR3 size: 16 residues. V lost 2 bases to trimming and J lost 3 bases, with 17 bases between them. The CDR3 coding sequence is TGCGCCAGCAGTGAGCCCAAGGGACACCAAGGCTACGAGCAGTACTTC. Translating gives CASSEPKGHQGYEQYF.

The chain recombines TRBV18 with TRBJ1-2, with 8 bases aligning to TRBD1. The CDR3 is 15 residues long. V shed 2 bases and J 4 bases; nucleotides not matched to a gene: 6. Germline loops: CDR1 KGHSH, CDR2 LQKENI. The CDR3 loop reads CASSPGLDRAYGYTF. CDR3 sequence (DNA): TGTGCCAGCTCACCAGGTCTGGACAGGGCCTATGGCTACACCTTC.

A single count supports this clone. V is TRBV28 and J is TRBJ1-1; TRBD1 matches 8 bases. J was trimmed by 7 bases and V by 7 bases; bases with no gene match: 11. Germline V lookup: CDR1 MDHEN, CDR2 SYDVKM. This CDR3 is built from 14 residues. The CDR3 bases are TGTGCCAGCACCAGGACAGGGTCGCTTAGTGAAGCTTTCTTT. Translation: CASTRTGSLSEAFF.

J is TRBJ2-3 and V is TRBV13, with TRBD2 matching 7 bases. Germline V gene lookup returns CDR1 PRHDT and CDR2 FYEKMQ (reference sequence). This CDR3 is 15 amino acids long. V was clipped by 1 base and J by 6 bases; unmatched bases: 7. CDR3 sequence reads: CASSLAGREGDTQYF. CDR3 sequence (DNA): TGTGCCAGCAGCTTAGCGGGGAGGGAAGGGGATACGCAGTATTTT.

This clone is categorized as medium-sized. This chain joins TRBV27 and TRBJ2-7; TRBD1 aligns across 7 bases. The CDR3 covers 12 residues. CDR1 is MNHEY, CDR2 SMNVEV, per germline (reference sequence). With 2 bases clipped from V and 5 bases from J, the junction kept 0 bases outside the gene matches. The CDR3 nucleotides are TGTGCCAGCAGTTTAACAGGGGACGAGCAGTACTTC. Protein sequence: CASSLTGDEQYF.

The rearrangement links TRBV29-1 to TRBJ2-3; D is undetermined. CDR3 length: 12 amino acids. V gave up 3 bases and J gave up 0 bases, with 4 bases separating them. The germline V gene encodes CDR1 SQVTM and CDR2 ANQGSEA. CDR3 in DNA: TGCAGCGTTGATAGCAGCACAGATACGCAGTATTTT. This sequence encodes CSVDSSTDTQYF.

V gene TRBV4-3 combines with J gene TRBJ2-7, with D possibly TRBD2 on 6 matching bases. In germline, CDR1 is LGHNA, CDR2 YSLEER. V lost 0 bases and J 1 base, leaving 7 bases between the germline ends. The CDR3 spans 14 residues. The CDR3 nucleotides read TGCGCCAGCAGCCAAGATGGGACTTCCTACGAGCAGTACTTC. Amino acids: CASSQDGTSYEQYF.

The chain joins TRBV5-1 to TRBJ2-5; 11 bases agree with TRBD2. Germline assignment: CDR1 SGHRS and CDR2 YFSETQ. The length of the CDR3 is 16 residues. The V segment lost 4 bases and the J segment 1 base; nucleotides outside the gene matches: 6. CDR3 in DNA: TGCGCCAGCAGCCCCACTAGCGGGGGATCCCAAGAGACCCAGTACTTC. It yields the protein CASSPTSGGSQETQYF.

The chain couples TRBV7-9 to TRBJ1-2; D unclear. V was clipped by 7 bases and J by 8 bases, with 20 bases between them. The CDR3 spans 14 residues. Looked up from germline, CDR1 is SEHNR and CDR2 is FQNEAQ (reference sequence). CDR3 residues: CASTDSGGFRGYTF. Written as DNA, the CDR3 is TGTGCCAGCACCGACTCGGGAGGCTTTCGCGGCTACACCTTC.

This chain links TRBV18 with TRBJ2-1; the match to TRBD2 covers 11 bases. The J segment lost 3 bases and the V segment lost 4 bases, leaving 5 bases of the junction unmatched. Germline V lookup: CDR1 KGHSH, CDR2 LQKENI. The CDR3 consists of 16 residues. The CDR3 here is CASSLTSGRLYNEQFF. The DNA of the CDR3 is TGTGCCAGCTCACTAACTAGCGGGAGACTCTACAATGAGCAGTTCTTC.

V usage is TRBV23-1 and J usage is TRBJ2-3; 10 nucleotides align to TRBD2. TRBV23-1 is an open reading frame whose function is uncertain. V shed 6 bases, J shed 0 bases, and the junction held 15 bases outside the gene matches. The CDR3 sequence is 19 residues long. CDR3 in amino acids: CASRLAGNGENDSTDTQYF. CDR3 nucleotides: TGCGCCAGCAGACTAGCGGGGAACGGTGAGAATGATAGCACAGATACGCAGTATTTT.

V usage is TRBV7-8 and J usage is TRBJ2-3; D is possibly TRBD2 (6 bases). Trimming took 1 base from V and 1 from J, leaving 15 bases between them. Germline values: CDR1 SGHVS, CDR2 FQNEAQ. The CDR3 consists of 17 residues. The CDR3 is CASSLETAGSGTDTQYF. CDR3 coding DNA: TGTGCCAGCAGCTTAGAGACGGCGGGATCGGGCACAGATACGCAGTATTTT.

The chain recombines TRBV5-6 with TRBJ1-2, with 7 bases that match TRBD1. Trimming cost V 4 bases and J 4 bases; bases outside gene matches: 4. Germline loops: CDR1 SGHDT, CDR2 YYEEEE. The CDR3 is 13 residues long. The CDR3 sequence: CASSPTGIYGYTF. DNA for the CDR3: TGTGCCAGCAGCCCGACAGGGATCTATGGCTACACCTTC.

The chain carries TRBV6-1 and TRBJ1-2; 8 bases match TRBD1. The CDR3 length is 13 residues. CDR1 and CDR2 (germline): MNHNS, SASEGT. J was trimmed by 6 bases and V by 5 bases; bases with no gene match: 5. The CDR3 sequence is CASSYQGANGYTF. Here the CDR3 DNA reads TGTGCCAGCAGTTATCAGGGGGCGAATGGCTACACCTTC.

The J gene is TRBJ1-6, the V gene TRBV13; TRBD1 agrees at 7 bases. The V gene's germline CDR1 is PRHDT and CDR2 FYEKMQ (reference sequence). This CDR3 spans 14 amino acids. J was trimmed by 4 bases and V by 5 bases; bases with no gene match: 2. The DNA of the CDR3 is TGTGCCAGCAGCCAACAGGGGTATAATTCACCCCTCCACTTT. Its protein is CASSQQGYNSPLHF.

This rearrangement joins TRBV5-1 to TRBJ2-7; weak D call: TRBD2 (5 bases). The CDR3 spans 15 residues. The ends were cut back, 0 bases at V and 4 bases at J, with 14 bases in the middle. Germline V gene lookup returns CDR1 SGHRS and CDR2 YFSETQ. The DNA of the CDR3 is TGCGCCAGCAGCTTGGCCTTGGCTGGCGGGTACGAGCAGTACTTC. Translation: CASSLALAGGYEQYF.

V is TRBV7-9 and J is TRBJ2-7; D gene ambiguous. The CDR3 sequence is 13 residues long. Trimming took off 4 bases at V and 3 bases at J, with 10 bases between the two ends. Germline V gives CDR1 SEHNR, CDR2 FQNEAQ (reference sequence). The CDR3: CASSSVPGYEQYF. The CDR3 coding sequence is TGTGCCAGCAGCTCAGTTCCGGGCTACGAGCAGTACTTC.

The chain employs TRBV11-2 and TRBJ1-1, with D tentatively TRBD1 (5 bases). Germline lookup yields CDR1 SGHAT and CDR2 FQNNGV. The CDR3 is 14 amino acids. V lost 2 bases to trimming and J lost 0 bases, with 7 bases between them. In nucleotides, the CDR3 is TGTGCCAGCAGCTTACAGGGAATGAACACTGAAGCTTTCTTT. Translated, it gives CASSLQGMNTEAFF.

This clone was recorded only once. The CDR3 region is CASSLTGIGYEQYF. The CDR3 bases are TGTGCCAGCAGCCTCACAGGGATAGGCTACGAGCAGTACTTC. The chain recombines TRBV7-3 with TRBJ2-5; the D gene is possibly TRBD1 (6 bases). Gene TRBJ2-7 matches the end of the DNA better, so the J call may be wrong. This CDR3 comprises 14 residues. Looked up from germline, CDR1 is SGHTA and CDR2 is FQGTGA.

The rearrangement links TRBV4-3 to TRBJ2-3; D gene unclear. CDR1 and CDR2 (germline): LGHNA, YSLEER. Deletions cut 0 bases from V and 1 base from J, with 5 bases between. CDR3 size: 14 residues. CDR3 sequence (DNA): TGCGCCAGCAGCCAAGATCCCGGCACAGATACGCAGTATTTT. The encoded protein is CASSQDPGTDTQYF.

The CDR3: CASSLRTGAYEQYF. The CDR3, as DNA: TGTGCCAGCAGTCTCCGGACAGGGGCCTACGAGCAGTACTTC. The chain recombines TRBV6-1 with TRBJ2-7, with TRBD1 identical over 9 bases. Germline CDR1 is MNHNS and CDR2 is SASEGT. The CDR3 spans 14 residues. V lost 5 bases, J lost 2 bases, and 4 bases stayed unmatched.

This clone appeared a single time. The genes are TRBV7-9 and TRBJ2-7; maybe TRBD1 (5 bases). The CDR3 loop spans 14 amino acids. V was trimmed by 3 bases and J by 3 bases, leaving 12 bases between them. Per germline, CDR1 SEHNR and CDR2 FQNEAQ (reference sequence). CDR3 nucleotides: TGTGCCAGCAGCTTTGGTGGACACAACTACGAGCAGTACTTC. Protein sequence: CASSFGGHNYEQYF.

The CDR3 nucleotides are TGTGCCAGCAGTTTCGTAGCGGGAGGGTACAATGAGCAGTTCTTC. Encoded protein: CASSFVAGGYNEQFF. V usage is TRBV28 and J usage is TRBJ2-1; 11 bases are shared with TRBD2. This CDR3 is built from 15 residues. J gave up 4 bases and V 3 bases, and 2 bases lay outside the gene matches. Germline CDR1 MDHEN, CDR2 SYDVKM.

The CDR3 loop is CASSDSRQGSNYGYTF. CDR3 nucleotide sequence: TGTGCCAGCAGTGACTCCAGACAGGGATCTAACTATGGCTACACCTTC. The chain links TRBV6-4 to TRBJ1-2, with TRBD1 identical over 7 bases. Germline CDR1 and CDR2: MRHNA and SNTAGT. The J segment lost 0 bases and the V segment lost 0 bases, leaving 4 bases of the junction unmatched. This CDR3 spans 16 amino acids.

The V call is TRBV6-6, the J call TRBJ1-1, with D uncertain. The germline V gene encodes CDR1 MNHNY and CDR2 SVGAGI (reference sequence). The CDR3 runs 13 residues. V dropped 4 bases and J dropped 2 bases, with 8 bases sitting between them. In nucleotides, the CDR3 is TGTGCCAGCAGTTCGAACTTCAACACTGAAGCTTTCTTT. Its translation: CASSSNFNTEAFF.

In nucleotides, the CDR3 is TGTGCCAGCAGCTTGGATGGGAGAGTATATGGCTACACCTTC. This encodes CASSLDGRVYGYTF. This chain joins TRBV5-4 and TRBJ1-2; D not resolved. Germline-derived CDR1 and CDR2 are SGHNT and YYREEE (reference sequence). The V gene lost 0 bases and the J gene lost 5 bases, with 11 bases spanning the gap. CDR3 length: 14 residues.

The chain is built from TRBV18 and TRBJ2-3, with a weak D call TRBD1 (6 bases). The CDR3 loop spans 14 amino acids. With 3 bases removed from V and 2 bases from J, the gap between germline ends came to 9 bases. Germline V CDR1 and CDR2: KGHSH, LQKENI. As DNA, the CDR3 is TGTGCCAGCTCACCGGGGACACTCACAGATACGCAGTATTTT. It is translated as CASSPGTLTDTQYF. Variable domain in full (rest from reference TRBV18 and TRBJ2-3): NAGVMQNPRHLVRRRGQEARLRCSPMKGHSHVYWYRQLPEEGLKFMVYLQKENIIDESGMPKERFSAEFPKEGPSILRIQQVVRGDSAAYFCASSPGTLTDTQYFGPGTRLTVL.

The chain recombines TRBV2 with TRBJ1-5; D uncertain. The CDR3 contains 15 residues. Trimming took off 2 bases at V and 0 bases at J, with 8 bases between the two ends. CDR1 SNHLY and CDR2 FYNNEI come from the germline V gene. The DNA of the CDR3 is TGTGCCAGCAGTGAAAACACCATTAGCAATCAGCCCCAGCATTTT. Translated: CASSENTISNQPQHF.